The T cell receptor (beta chain) described here comes from a study of blood T cell repertoires in COVID-19 (dated by TCRdb to between 2020 and 2021). About the full investigation: Samples covering the acute and convalescent phases of COVID-19 were provided by collaborators in the United States, Italy and Spain. Samples were obtained from the ongoing ImmuneRACE study (first 160 participants) and from 1,200 or so subjects provided by 6 global collaborators. A freely available public database, intended as a resource for researchers studying the immune response to SARS-CoV-2, is where the repertoires were released. The prospective study material was composed of cDNA or gDNA derived from T cells, B-cell-depleted T cells, or PBMCs. Sample metadata almost always included a de-identified subject ID, COVID-19 status, age in years and sex. Deeply sampled blood TCRbeta repertoires from subjects exposed to, actively infected with, or recovered from COVID-19 were included in the dataset. Where available, HLA class I and class II types were obtained from metadata supplied by the sample provider rather than from assay-based typing.

For this clone: Its recognized antigen is unknown. No qualities accompany the bases; no much larger clone lies one base away.

TCRbeta CDR3 regions were amplified from genomic DNA by means of the immunoSEQ Assay, a bias-controlled multiplex PCR. For the original study's pipeline: The number of nucleated cells in each sample was estimated from the amplification of reference gene primers within the assay. To quantify the absolute abundance of each unique TCRbeta CDR3 rearrangement, sequence reads were collapsed and filtered. For each sample, productive Simpson clonality was calculated by taking the square root of Simpson's diversity index across productive rearrangements. TCRdb took over this immuneACCESS table, retaining in-frame rearrangements with V and J assigned. Such tables are incomplete; in checked studies, under half of the missing clones stem from an unresolved V gene, and the remainder is unexplained. Clone size and V and J calls were adopted from that table, with D and trimming inferred from the DNA. Recorded for this sample are 70,000 or so clones; roughly 84% of them occurred a single time. 25% to 30% of the sample belongs to the ten largest clones.

V and J are trimmed by 5 bases and 7 bases, and the gene matches miss 8 bases of the junction. Its CDR3 holds 14 amino acids, cysteine through phenylalanine. Only the CDR3 DNA stays, 42 bases, in frame from base 1. Via the germline V gene, CDR1 is SGHTA and CDR2 FQGTGA. Whole blood was collected in K2EDTA tubes by collaborating institutions according to the institutions' own protocols. For TCRbeta analysis, collaborators shipped samples in one of three forms: frozen whole blood, isolated PBMCs, or DNA extracted from either of those sample types. The paper as a whole reports these results and caveats: The amount of clinical and demographic metadata varied by source and participant and was provided uncurated.

Sequencing input: peripheral blood. This sequence originates from a woman aged 80 or older with active or convalescent COVID-19. Rearrangement joined TRBV7-3 to TRBJ1-2; 9 of the junction bases match TRBD1. The CDR3 protein: CASSPLQGAGGYTF. The DNA is TGTGCCAGCAGCCCACTACAGGGGGCTGGTGGCTACACCTTC.